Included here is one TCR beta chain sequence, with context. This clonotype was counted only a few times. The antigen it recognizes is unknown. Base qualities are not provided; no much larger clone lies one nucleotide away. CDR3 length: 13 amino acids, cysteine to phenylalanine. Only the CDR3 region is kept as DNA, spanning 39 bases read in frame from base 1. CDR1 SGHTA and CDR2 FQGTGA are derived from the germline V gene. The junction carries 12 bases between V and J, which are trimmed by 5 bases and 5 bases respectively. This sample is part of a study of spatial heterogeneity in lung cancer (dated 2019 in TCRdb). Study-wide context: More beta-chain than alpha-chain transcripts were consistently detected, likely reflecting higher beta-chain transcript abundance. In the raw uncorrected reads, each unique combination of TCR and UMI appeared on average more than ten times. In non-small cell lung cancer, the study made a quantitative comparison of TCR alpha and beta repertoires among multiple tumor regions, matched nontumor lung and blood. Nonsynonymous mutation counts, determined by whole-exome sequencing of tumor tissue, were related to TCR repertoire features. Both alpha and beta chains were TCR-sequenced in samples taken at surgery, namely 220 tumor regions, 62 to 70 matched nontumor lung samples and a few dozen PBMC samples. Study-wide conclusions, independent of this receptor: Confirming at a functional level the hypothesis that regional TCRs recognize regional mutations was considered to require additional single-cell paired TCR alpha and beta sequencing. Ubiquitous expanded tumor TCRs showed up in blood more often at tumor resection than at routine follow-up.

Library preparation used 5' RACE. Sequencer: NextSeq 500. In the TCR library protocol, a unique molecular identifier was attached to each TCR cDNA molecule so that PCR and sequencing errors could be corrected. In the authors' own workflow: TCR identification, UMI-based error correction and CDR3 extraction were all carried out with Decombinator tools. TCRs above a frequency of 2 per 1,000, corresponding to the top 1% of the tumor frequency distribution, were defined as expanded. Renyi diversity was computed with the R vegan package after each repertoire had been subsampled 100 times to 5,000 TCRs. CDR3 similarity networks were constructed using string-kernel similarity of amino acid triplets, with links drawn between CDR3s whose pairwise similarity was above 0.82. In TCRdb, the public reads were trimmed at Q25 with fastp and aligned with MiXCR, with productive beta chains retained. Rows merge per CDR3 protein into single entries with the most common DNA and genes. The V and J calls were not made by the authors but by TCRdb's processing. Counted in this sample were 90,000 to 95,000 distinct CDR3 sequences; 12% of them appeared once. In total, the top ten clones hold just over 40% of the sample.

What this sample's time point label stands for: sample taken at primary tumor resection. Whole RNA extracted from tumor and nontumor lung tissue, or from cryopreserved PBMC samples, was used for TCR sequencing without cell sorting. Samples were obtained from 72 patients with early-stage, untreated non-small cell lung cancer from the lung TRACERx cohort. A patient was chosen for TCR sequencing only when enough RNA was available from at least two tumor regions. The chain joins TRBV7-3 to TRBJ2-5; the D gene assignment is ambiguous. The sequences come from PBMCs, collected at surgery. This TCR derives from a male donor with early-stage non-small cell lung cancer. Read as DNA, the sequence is TGTGCCAGCAGCCCCACTCCCCTGGAGACCCAGTACTTC. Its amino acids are CASSPTPLETQYF.